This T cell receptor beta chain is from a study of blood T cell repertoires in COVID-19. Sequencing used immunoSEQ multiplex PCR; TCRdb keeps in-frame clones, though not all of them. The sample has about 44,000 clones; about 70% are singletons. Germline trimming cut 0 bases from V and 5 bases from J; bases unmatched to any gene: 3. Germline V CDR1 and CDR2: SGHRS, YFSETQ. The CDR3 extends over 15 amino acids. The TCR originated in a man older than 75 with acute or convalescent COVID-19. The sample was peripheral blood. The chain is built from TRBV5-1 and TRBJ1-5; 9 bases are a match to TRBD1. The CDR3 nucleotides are TGCGCCAGCAGCTTGGGGACAGGGGAGTATCAGCCCCAGCATTTT. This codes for CASSLGTGEYQPQHF.